Listed below are T cell receptor beta chains from one sample, sequenced in a study of cytomegalovirus exposure and HLA in healthy donors. Using immunoSEQ multiplex PCR, the repertoire was profiled, and TCRdb retains in-frame clones only, with some absent. The sample records roughly 120,000 clones, 80% being singletons. Sample: PBMCs. The receptors come from a man aged 30-40 years in good health and CMV-seronegative. Both conserved end residues are part of each CDR3. Fields, in order: D gene, V gene, J gene, clone size, CDR3 protein, CDR3 DNA. The D gene is left open where the match is weak. For some rows the clone size is stated as once, few or many, or as a class when expanded; others skip it.

D gene: TRBD2; V gene: TRBV27; J gene: TRBJ2-7; clone size: NA; CDR3 protein: CASSLSWAGASSYEQYF; CDR3 DNA: TGTGCCAGCAGTTTATCGTGGGCGGGAGCTAGCTCCTACGAGCAGTACTTC
D gene: TRBD2; V gene: TRBV5-1; J gene: TRBJ2-5; clone size: NA; CDR3 protein: CASSLVASGQETQYF; CDR3 DNA: TGCGCCAGCAGCTTGGTGGCTAGCGGCCAAGAGACCCAGTACTTC
D gene: TRBD1; V gene: TRBV19; J gene: TRBJ1-5; clone size: few; CDR3 protein: CASSVFTGGLQPQHF; CDR3 DNA: TGTGCCAGTAGTGTCTTTACAGGGGGCCTTCAGCCCCAGCATTTT
D gene: NA; V gene: TRBV21-1; J gene: TRBJ2-5; clone size: NA; CDR3 protein: CASGAPSASRTQYF; CDR3 DNA: TGTGCCAGCGGCGCTCCTAGCGCCTCCCGGACCCAGTACTTC
D gene: NA; V gene: TRBV6-5; J gene: TRBJ2-3; clone size: NA; CDR3 protein: CASSPNTDTQYF; CDR3 DNA: TGTGCCAGCAGCCCAAACACAGATACGCAGTATTTT
D gene: TRBD2; V gene: TRBV13; J gene: TRBJ2-6; clone size: NA; CDR3 protein: CASSTGLAEAPSGANVLTF; CDR3 DNA: TGTGCCAGCAGCACCGGACTAGCGGAAGCACCCTCTGGGGCCAACGTCCTGACTTTC
D gene: NA; V gene: TRBV6-5; J gene: TRBJ2-1; clone size: NA; CDR3 protein: CASSRTGSSYNEQFF; CDR3 DNA: TGTGCCAGCTCCCGGACGGGGAGCTCCTACAATGAGCAGTTCTTC
D gene: NA; V gene: TRBV5-1; J gene: TRBJ2-2; clone size: NA; CDR3 protein: CASSSRQETGELFF; CDR3 DNA: TGCGCCAGCAGCTCCCGACAGGAAACCGGGGAGCTGTTTTTT
D gene: NA; V gene: TRBV13; J gene: TRBJ1-5; clone size: NA; CDR3 protein: CASTLRGSNQPQHF; CDR3 DNA: TGTGCCAGCACCCTGAGGGGGAGCAATCAGCCCCAGCATTTT
D gene: TRBD2; V gene: TRBV14; J gene: TRBJ2-7; clone size: NA; CDR3 protein: CASSVSGIYEQYF; CDR3 DNA: TGTGCCAGCAGCGTAAGCGGGATCTACGAGCAGTACTTC
D gene: NA; V gene: TRBV7-9; J gene: TRBJ1-1; clone size: NA; CDR3 protein: CASSLAWGEDTEAFF; CDR3 DNA: TGTGCCAGCAGCTTAGCATGGGGGGAAGACACTGAAGCTTTCTTT
D gene: NA; V gene: TRBV9; J gene: TRBJ1-2; clone size: NA; CDR3 protein: CASSVEAGLELYGYTF; CDR3 DNA: TGTGCCAGCAGCGTAGAGGCGGGTCTAGAACTCTATGGCTACACCTTC
D gene: TRBD2; V gene: TRBV4-3; J gene: TRBJ2-7; clone size: NA; CDR3 protein: CASSAQLAGDTYEQYF; CDR3 DNA: TGCGCCAGCAGCGCACAGCTAGCGGGGGATACCTACGAGCAGTACTTC
D gene: TRBD1; V gene: TRBV12-5; J gene: TRBJ2-3; clone size: NA; CDR3 protein: CASGLGQGLPTDTQYF; CDR3 DNA: TGTGCTAGTGGTTTGGGACAGGGCCTTCCCACAGATACGCAGTATTTT
D gene: TRBD1; V gene: TRBV5-1; J gene: TRBJ1-5; clone size: NA; CDR3 protein: CASSYLQGPNQPQHF; CDR3 DNA: TGCGCCAGCAGCTATTTACAGGGGCCCAATCAGCCCCAGCATTTT
D gene: NA; V gene: TRBV6-1; J gene: TRBJ2-4; clone size: NA; CDR3 protein: CASSELVSSGKNIQYF; CDR3 DNA: TGTGCCAGCAGTGAGTTGGTTTCTTCGGGCAAAAACATTCAGTACTTC
D gene: NA; V gene: TRBV4-3; J gene: TRBJ2-7; clone size: NA; CDR3 protein: CASSQGVTSGYEQYF; CDR3 DNA: TGCGCCAGCAGCCAAGGTGTAACTAGTGGATACGAGCAGTACTTC
D gene: NA; V gene: TRBV25-1; J gene: TRBJ2-7; clone size: NA; CDR3 protein: CASRVAYEQYF; CDR3 DNA: TGTGCCAGCAGAGTAGCCTACGAGCAGTACTTC
D gene: NA; V gene: TRBV9; J gene: TRBJ2-1; clone size: NA; CDR3 protein: CASSAEEYSLTTINNEQFF; CDR3 DNA: TGTGCCAGCAGCGCCGAAGAGTATAGCCTCACGACTATTAACAATGAGCAGTTCTTC
D gene: TRBD1; V gene: TRBV19; J gene: TRBJ2-6; clone size: once; CDR3 protein: CASSTGVSGANVLTF; CDR3 DNA: TGTGCCAGTAGCACAGGGGTGTCTGGGGCCAACGTCCTGACTTTC
D gene: TRBD1; V gene: TRBV7-9; J gene: TRBJ2-7; clone size: NA; CDR3 protein: CASSVAGTGAYHEQYF; CDR3 DNA: TGTGCCAGCAGCGTGGCCGGGACAGGGGCTTACCACGAGCAGTACTTC
D gene: TRBD1; V gene: TRBV4-1; J gene: TRBJ1-1; clone size: few; CDR3 protein: CASSLDQGAVAFF; CDR3 DNA: TGCGCCAGCAGCCTAGATCAGGGGGCCGTAGCTTTCTTT
D gene: NA; V gene: TRBV30; J gene: TRBJ2-7; clone size: NA; CDR3 protein: CAWSVGDNAYEQYF; CDR3 DNA: TGTGCCTGGAGTGTTGGGGACAACGCCTACGAGCAGTACTTC
D gene: NA; V gene: TRBV6-5; J gene: TRBJ2-2; clone size: NA; CDR3 protein: CASSPPRGTGELFF; CDR3 DNA: TGTGCCAGCAGTCCCCCTAGGGGCACCGGGGAGCTGTTTTTT
D gene: TRBD2; V gene: TRBV5-6; J gene: TRBJ2-1; clone size: NA; CDR3 protein: CASSWMTSGSYNEQFF; CDR3 DNA: TGTGCCAGCAGCTGGATGACTAGCGGATCCTACAATGAGCAGTTCTTC
D gene: NA; V gene: TRBV28; J gene: TRBJ1-5; clone size: NA; CDR3 protein: CASSLSQGSQPQHF; CDR3 DNA: TGTGCCAGCAGTTTAAGTCAGGGGAGTCAGCCCCAGCATTTT
D gene: TRBD1; V gene: TRBV7-9; J gene: TRBJ1-2; clone size: once; CDR3 protein: CASSFGTGGNYGYTF; CDR3 DNA: TGTGCCAGCAGCTTTGGCACAGGGGGTAACTATGGCTACACCTTC
D gene: TRBD2; V gene: TRBV5-1; J gene: TRBJ2-7; clone size: NA; CDR3 protein: CASSLAGVAYEQYF; CDR3 DNA: TGCGCCAGCAGCTTAGCGGGAGTGGCCTACGAGCAGTACTTC
D gene: NA; V gene: TRBV29-1; J gene: TRBJ2-5; clone size: NA; CDR3 protein: CSVEHVSRGQETQYF; CDR3 DNA: TGCAGCGTTGAACATGTGTCCAGGGGTCAAGAGACCCAGTACTTC
D gene: NA; V gene: TRBV2; J gene: TRBJ1-4; clone size: NA; CDR3 protein: CASQSAGKLFF; CDR3 DNA: TGTGCCAGCCAGAGCGCGGGAAAACTGTTTTTT
D gene: NA; V gene: TRBV7-2; J gene: TRBJ2-7; clone size: NA; CDR3 protein: CASSPRGTADSYEQYF; CDR3 DNA: TGTGCCAGCAGCCCCCGCGGGACAGCCGACTCCTACGAGCAGTACTTC
D gene: NA; V gene: TRBV7-8; J gene: TRBJ2-7; clone size: NA; CDR3 protein: CASSLARGYEQYF; CDR3 DNA: TGTGCCAGCAGCTTAGCCAGGGGCTACGAGCAGTACTTC
D gene: NA; V gene: TRBV7-2; J gene: TRBJ2-7; clone size: few; CDR3 protein: CASSLLEGTSSYEQYF; CDR3 DNA: TGTGCCAGCAGCTTATTGGAGGGGACGAGCTCCTACGAGCAGTACTTC
D gene: TRBD1; V gene: TRBV5-1; J gene: TRBJ1-4; clone size: once; CDR3 protein: CASSQGQGAFEKLFF; CDR3 DNA: TGCGCCAGCAGCCAGGGACAGGGGGCGTTTGAAAAACTGTTTTTT
D gene: TRBD1; V gene: TRBV7-9; J gene: TRBJ2-7; clone size: NA; CDR3 protein: CASSSEGQGAREQYF; CDR3 DNA: TGTGCCAGCAGCTCCGAAGGACAGGGGGCGCGGGAGCAGTACTTC
D gene: NA; V gene: TRBV15; J gene: TRBJ2-1; clone size: few; CDR3 protein: CATSPTSRAEQFF; CDR3 DNA: TGTGCCACCAGCCCGACTAGTCGGGCTGAGCAGTTCTTC
D gene: TRBD1; V gene: TRBV12-5; J gene: TRBJ1-4; clone size: few; CDR3 protein: CASGLDRGEKLFF; CDR3 DNA: TGTGCTAGTGGTTTGGACAGGGGCGAAAAACTGTTTTTT
D gene: NA; V gene: TRBV7-9; J gene: TRBJ1-1; clone size: few; CDR3 protein: CSGDLSSTEAFF; CDR3 DNA: TGTTCCGGTGATCTTAGTAGCACTGAAGCTTTCTTT
D gene: NA; V gene: TRBV28; J gene: TRBJ1-4; clone size: NA; CDR3 protein: CASSGTWGEKLFF; CDR3 DNA: TGTGCCAGCTCCGGGACATGGGGAGAAAAACTGTTTTTT
D gene: TRBD1; V gene: TRBV6-6; J gene: TRBJ2-2; clone size: NA; CDR3 protein: CASTTGQGANTGELFF; CDR3 DNA: TGTGCCAGCACAACCGGACAGGGGGCGAACACCGGGGAGCTGTTTTTT
D gene: NA; V gene: TRBV27; J gene: TRBJ2-7; clone size: once; CDR3 protein: CASSFAPLSYEQYF; CDR3 DNA: TGTGCCAGCAGTTTTGCCCCGCTCAGCTACGAGCAGTACTTC
D gene: TRBD1; V gene: TRBV28; J gene: TRBJ2-7; clone size: NA; CDR3 protein: CASIGTGGTYEQYF; CDR3 DNA: TGTGCCAGCATTGGGACAGGGGGAACCTACGAGCAGTACTTC
D gene: NA; V gene: TRBV25-1; J gene: TRBJ2-5; clone size: NA; CDR3 protein: CASSEFGAGQETQYF; CDR3 DNA: TGTGCCAGCAGTGAATTTGGGGCGGGGCAAGAGACCCAGTACTTC
D gene: TRBD1; V gene: TRBV7-9; J gene: TRBJ2-1; clone size: NA; CDR3 protein: CASQTGQGIREQFF; CDR3 DNA: TGTGCCAGCCAAACCGGACAGGGGATTCGCGAGCAGTTCTTC
D gene: TRBD2; V gene: TRBV30; J gene: TRBJ2-3; clone size: NA; CDR3 protein: CAWSVGTRVADTQYF; CDR3 DNA: TGTGCCTGGAGTGTCGGGACTAGGGTGGCAGATACGCAGTATTTT